This entry concerns a single T cell receptor (beta chain). The data derive from a study of blood T cell repertoires in COVID-19. Turning to the study itself: There were acute and convalescent COVID-19 samples, and they came from the United States, Italy and Spain. In each case, the material was cDNA or gDNA derived from T cells, B-cell-depleted T cells, or PBMCs.

The ends were cut back, 3 bases at V and 3 bases at J, with 9 bases in the middle. The CDR3 spans 14 residues. Germline assignment: CDR1 SGHDN and CDR2 FVKESK. Only in-frame clones appear in the TCRdb table, and some are missing; sequencing was by immunoSEQ multiplex PCR. The sample lists under 65,000 clones, about 83% occurring once. Seattle participants joined during active infection and were tracked over time. The receptor was derived from a woman aged 55-70 years with COVID-19, enrolled during active disease. The rearrangement links TRBV14 to TRBJ1-5; D is ambiguous. Sequencing input: peripheral blood. The CDR3 here is CASSQVGLNQPQHF. The CDR3 DNA is TGTGCCAGCAGCCAGGTCGGTCTCAATCAGCCCCAGCATTTT. Filled out from reference TRBV14 and TRBJ1-5, the complete variable domain reads EAGVTQFPSHSVIEKGQTVTLRCDPISGHDNLYWYRRVMGKEIKFLLHFVKESKQDESGMPNNRFLAERTGGTYSTLKVQPAELEDSGVYFCASSQVGLNQPQHFGDGTRLSIL.